This TCR beta chain is from a study of metastatic and nonmetastatic thyroid tumors (TCRdb year 2020). A note on the overall study: Repertoires from peripheral blood and from tumor or nodule tissue samples of malignant and benign thyroid patients were compared.

No treatment had been received by any patient before thyroid surgery. Using T-cell receptor beta sequencing, the study looked back at clinical samples from patients collected from about 2012 to 2018. In regard to this clone: Its cognate antigen has yet to be identified. It may be a read error: a sequence one base away is much more abundant.

The full study reports these points: In both blood and tumor samples, TCR beta diversity was reported to be significantly higher in malignant tumors than in benign nodules.

V sheds 8 bases and J sheds 1 base, leaving 5 bases between their ends. The germline V gene provides CDR1 SQVTM and CDR2 ANQGSEA. The CDR3 starts with the cysteine, ends with the phenylalanine, and has 10 residues. The CDR3 DNA has 30 bases and is translated from base 1. Library prep was done by PCR. The instrument was an Illumina HiSeq 4000. High-throughput sequencing was used to profile the CDR3 region of the TCR beta-chain in every patient. For the original study's pipeline: Drawing on CDR3 differences between clinicopathological groups, the researchers built a classifier meant to tell apart patients with distant-metastatic papillary thyroid cancer. To measure repertoire diversity the researchers used the Shannon index, while the Morisita-Horn index served to gauge how similar the tumor and blood repertoires were. TCRdb reworked the public reads: Q25 trimming with fastp, MiXCR clone assembly, productive beta chains retained. The V and J calls follow TCRdb's processing rather than the paper's. This sample is represented by 35,000 or so clones; roughly a sixth of them were singletons. Over 10% of the sample is held by the ten biggest clonotypes.

Sequencing input: blood. The sequence derives from a male donor with papillary thyroid cancer or a benign thyroid nodule (not recorded which). Some clones in this sample may be carry-over from other donors' samples. The chain uses TRBV29-1 and TRBJ1-1; the D gene assignment is ambiguous. In nucleotide form, the sequence is TGCAGCTTTCAGAACACTGAAGCTTTCTTT. This gives the protein CSFQNTEAFF.